These 2 T cell receptor beta chains share one sample of origin, sequenced in a study of PD-1 blockade in classical Hodgkin lymphoma. Sequencing was performed with immunoSEQ multiplex PCR; in TCRdb, only in-frame clones are kept and a portion is missing. The sample holds 40,000 to 55,000 clones, 60% to 80% seen once. Described time point: cycle 4 day 1 (C4D1), after less than seven weeks of nivolumab. Brentuximab vedotin exposure varied, and every patient relapsed after autologous stem cell transplantation. Source: peripheral blood mononuclear cells (PBMCs), taken before the fourth cycle of nivolumab. These receptors were collected from a human donor with classical Hodgkin lymphoma.

The CDR3 DNA follows: TGTGCCAGCAGCTTTGTAGAAGCCAAAAACATTCAGTACTTC. Amino acids: CASSFVEAKNIQYF. The V call is TRBV7-8, the J call TRBJ2-4; D remains ambiguous. Trimming removed 3 bases at V and 0 bases at J, with 6 bases between. CDR1 SGHVS and CDR2 FQNEAQ come from the germline V gene. The CDR3 loop spans 14 amino acids.

Of note for this clone: One junction end disagrees with the germline gene, perhaps due to a read error. This sequence joins TRBV5-6 and TRBJ1-2; 9 nucleotides agree with TRBD1. CDR1 SGHDT and CDR2 YYEEEE come from the germline V gene. The CDR3 is 11 residues long. CDR3 loop: CASSRDRETHF. DNA for the CDR3: TGTGCCAGCAGCCGGGACAGGGAAACACACTTC.